This T cell receptor beta chain was obtained from a study of T cells in Graves' hyperthyroidism and ophthalmopathy. Turning to the study itself: Blood from the periphery was taken at initial diagnosis, before any treatment. Broader study findings: Most clonotypes expanded in thyroid above 0.001 were likewise present in blood.

CDR1 and CDR2 from the germline V gene are MNHNY and SVGAGI (reference sequence). V was trimmed by 0 bases and J by 4 bases, leaving 16 bases between them. This CDR3 has 16 amino acids. This clonotype was recorded a few times. The target antigen is unknown. Uncontrolled infection, other autoimmune disease, pregnancy or lactation disqualified patients from enrolment. The PBMCs were taken from approximately 11 ml of fresh peripheral blood. TCR beta CDR3 regions were amplified from RNA. HTBI primers drove first-round RT-PCR of the TCR CDR3. In TCRdb, the multiplex PCR reads were re-called with MiXCR into one record per CDR3 protein. The sample carries 600,000 to 650,000 distinct CDR3 sequences, about a fifth recorded once.

V is TRBV6-6 and J is TRBJ2-7; D is tentatively TRBD1 or TRBD2 (5 bases each). Input material: blood. The receptor comes from a man aged 25-45 years with Graves' ophthalmopathy. The CDR3 loop reads CASSYSKGTFVYEQYF. CDR3 sequence (DNA): TGTGCCAGCAGTTACTCGAAGGGGACCTTCGTTTACGAGCAGTACTTC.